This T cell receptor beta chain was profiled in a study of blood T cell repertoires in COVID-19. Across the whole study: Some COVID-19 samples were acute and others convalescent; all came from the United States, Italy and Spain.

Authors' methods: Amplification with reference gene primers provided the estimates of nucleated cell counts. Assay: immunoSEQ multiplex PCR; the TCRdb copy retains only in-frame clones and omits some. For V, J and clone size, that table is used; D and trimming come from the DNA. Counted here are some 240,000 clones, roughly 84% occurring once; the ten biggest clones make up 1.5%. The sequence came from a woman aged 40 to 50 who had recovered from COVID-19. Sequences were obtained from peripheral blood.

In nucleotides, the CDR3 is TGTGCCAGCAGTGAAGCCTCGGGCACTGAAGCTTTCTTT. Translation gives CASSEASGTEAFF. V usage is TRBV2 and J usage is TRBJ1-1; no firm D call. V lost 0 bases and J 4 bases, leaving 6 bases between the germline ends. The CDR3 runs to 13 residues. Germline V lookup: CDR1 SNHLY, CDR2 FYNNEI.